This T cell receptor beta chain is drawn from a study of tumor and adjacent non-tumor tissue in lung cancer. Trimming took off 4 bases at V and 7 bases at J, with 14 bases between the two ends. Germline V gene lookup returns CDR1 SQVTM and CDR2 ANQGSEA. CDR3 length: 13 residues. The library came from three nested PCR rounds adapted from ARM-PCR protocols. MiXCR, applied by TCRdb to the multiplex PCR reads, yields one record per CDR3 protein. Of about 80,000 distinct CDR3 sequences listed, around 75% are singletons. No cell sorting was done before RNA was extracted from the tissue. Donors were chemotherapy-naive, newly diagnosed lung cancer surgical patients in China, August–late 2014.

The specimen sequenced was lung tumor tissue. V and J are TRBV29-1 and TRBJ2-1; perhaps TRBD2 as D (5 bases). The receptor comes from a woman in her forties or fifties with non-small cell lung cancer. CDR3 sequence: CSVGTLAPNEQFF. The CDR3 coding sequence is TGCAGCGTTGGTACCCTAGCCCCTAATGAGCAGTTCTTC.